Below, 31 T cell receptor beta chains from the same sample are listed, as sequenced in a study of cytomegalovirus exposure and HLA in healthy donors. The PCR had 60 Vbeta and 13 Jbeta primers. Clones were sequenced by immunoSEQ multiplex PCR, and TCRdb holds only the in-frame ones, with some missing. The data hold around 120,000 clones, with about 59% observed a single time. The sequencing sample was made of PBMCs. Receptors were obtained from a woman between 40 and 50 years old in good health and CMV-seropositive.

The chain joins TRBV7-8 to TRBJ1-4; D is ambiguous. CDR3 size: 15 residues. Deletions cut 6 bases from V and 6 bases from J, with 17 bases between. Per germline, CDR1 SGHVS and CDR2 FQNEAQ. The CDR3 reads CASSSSAIGDEKLFF. As DNA, the CDR3 is TGTGCCAGCAGTTCCTCCGCTATCGGGGATGAAAAACTGTTTTTT.

The chain joins TRBV9 to TRBJ2-5, with a weak D call TRBD1 (6 bases). The CDR3 is made up of 14 amino acids. The germline gives CDR1 SGDLS, CDR2 YYNGEE. Deletions cut 6 bases from V and 1 base from J, with 13 bases between. CDR3 DNA: TGTGCCAGCAACCGAGGACAGTCCCAAGAGACCCAGTACTTC. It is translated as CASNRGQSQETQYF.

The V and J genes are TRBV11-2 and TRBJ1-2; D gene ambiguous. There are 14 residues in the CDR3. Trimming shortened V by 5 bases and J by 7 bases, and 17 bases separated the two germline ends. CDR1 and CDR2 (germline): SGHAT, FQNNGV. CDR3 sequence: CASSRDEGVGGYTF. The CDR3, as DNA: TGTGCCAGCAGCAGGGATGAGGGTGTGGGTGGCTACACCTTC. The whole variable domain, filled in from reference TRBV11-2 and TRBJ1-2, reads EAGVAQSPRYKIIEKRQSVAFWCNPISGHATLYWYQQILGQGPKLLIQFQNNGVVDDSQLPKDRFSAERLKGVDSTLKIQPAKLEDSAVYLCASSRDEGVGGYTFGSGTRLTVV.

The rearrangement uses TRBV16 and TRBJ2-2; TRBD2 matches 7 bases. V shed 2 bases, J shed 3 bases, and the junction held 6 bases outside the gene matches. CDR1 and CDR2 from the germline V gene are KGHSY and FQNENV. This CDR3 is built from 16 residues. This chain's CDR3 is CASSQRGGRDTGELFF. In DNA form, the CDR3 reads TGTGCCAGCAGCCAACGAGGCGGGAGAGACACCGGGGAGCTGTTTTTT.

This chain connects TRBV6-1 to TRBJ2-5; D might be TRBD2 (6 bases). Germline V gene data show CDR1 as MNHNS and CDR2 as SASEGT. Between the trimmed V and J ends, which lost 8 bases and 3 bases, there was a span of 16 bases. The CDR3 has 14 amino acids. As DNA, the CDR3 is TGTGCCAGCGCGGGAATTCGGGCAGAAGAGACCCAGTACTTC. It encodes CASAGIRAEETQYF.

Concerning this clone itself: The same CDR3 can be traced to other DNA sequences in this sample. This chain uses TRBV4-1 with TRBJ2-3; TRBD2 matches 11 bases. Germline trimming cut 0 bases from V and 10 bases from J; bases unmatched to any gene: 9. Germline V gene lookup returns CDR1 MGHRA and CDR2 YSYEKL. CDR3 length equals 16 residues. CDR3 in amino acids: CASSQDLFSGRDSQYF. The CDR3 coding sequence is TGCGCCAGCAGCCAAGATCTTTTTAGCGGGAGGGATTCGCAGTATTTT.

CDR3 loop: CASSIGRPGTSGRAGAKNIQYF. The CDR3 DNA reads as TGTGCCAGTAGTATAGGGAGGCCGGGGACTAGCGGGAGGGCCGGGGCCAAAAACATTCAGTACTTC. The rearrangement uses TRBV19 and TRBJ2-4, with 16 bases matching TRBD2. The V gene's germline CDR1 is LNHDA and CDR2 SQIVND (reference sequence). The CDR3 has 22 amino acids. Germline trimming cut 1 base from V and 1 base from J; bases unmatched to any gene: 13.

The chain employs TRBV12-5 and TRBJ2-7; 9 nucleotides line up with TRBD2. J was trimmed by 3 bases and V by 4 bases; bases with no gene match: 4. The CDR3 is made up of 14 amino acids. Germline V gives CDR1 LGHNT, CDR2 FRNRAP. CDR3 sequence: CASGSSGRSYEQYF. Here the CDR3 DNA reads TGTGCTAGTGGTTCAAGCGGGAGGAGCTACGAGCAGTACTTC.

The gene calls are TRBV2 and TRBJ1-1; 8 bases align to TRBD1. Germline trimming cut 7 bases from V and 3 bases from J; bases unmatched to any gene: 25. Germline values: CDR1 SNHLY, CDR2 FYNNEI. The CDR3 contains 20 residues. CDR3 residues: CASINPAVNRVGQGHTEAFF. The CDR3 nucleotides are TGTGCCAGCATTAACCCAGCAGTGAATAGAGTTGGACAGGGCCACACTGAAGCTTTCTTT.

The chain carries TRBV11-3 and TRBJ2-5, with a weak D call TRBD2 (5 bases). This CDR3 spans 15 amino acids. Trimming removed 3 bases from V and 2 bases from J, with 13 bases in between. The germline V gene has CDR1 SGHNT and CDR2 YENEEA. This chain's CDR3 is CASSFSTADQETQYF. DNA for the CDR3: TGTGCCAGCAGCTTCTCCACAGCGGATCAAGAGACCCAGTACTTC.

V is TRBV30 and J is TRBJ1-1; D unclear. Trimming took 3 bases from V and 3 from J, leaving 8 bases between them. Germline-derived CDR1 and CDR2 are GTSNPN and SVGIG (reference sequence). The CDR3 loop spans 12 amino acids. The CDR3 DNA is TGTGCCTGGAGCCCCCCCTACACTGAAGCTTTCTTT. This codes for CAWSPPYTEAFF.

The V and J genes are TRBV11-2 and TRBJ2-3, with 11 nucleotides matching TRBD2. The CDR3 is made up of 15 amino acids. With 3 bases clipped from V and 2 bases from J, the junction kept 1 base outside the gene matches. Germline V gene lookup returns CDR1 SGHAT and CDR2 FQNNGV. CDR3 sequence reads: CASSFSGRATDTQYF. The CDR3 bases are TGTGCCAGCAGCTTTAGCGGGAGGGCCACAGATACGCAGTATTTT.

The chain uses TRBV9 and TRBJ2-3, with 16 bases aligning to TRBD2. With 3 bases clipped from V and 3 bases from J, the junction kept 4 bases outside the gene matches. CDR1 and CDR2 from the germline V gene are SGDLS and YYNGEE. This CDR3 is 17 amino acids long. In DNA, the CDR3 is TGTGCCAGCAGCGCCGGGACTAGCGGGAGGGCAACAGATACGCAGTATTTT. Residues: CASSAGTSGRATDTQYF.

The genes are TRBV19 and TRBJ2-5; 7 bases line up with TRBD2. The V segment lost 5 bases and the J segment 4 bases; nucleotides outside the gene matches: 4. Germline V lookup: CDR1 LNHDA, CDR2 SQIVND (reference sequence). The CDR3 spans 13 residues. CDR3 loop: CASSLGGPETQYF. CDR3 bases: TGTGCCAGTAGTTTGGGAGGGCCAGAGACCCAGTACTTC.

The chain combines TRBV9 with TRBJ2-2; TRBD2 aligns across 7 bases. The trim removed 0 bases at V and 4 bases at J, leaving 9 bases unmatched. This CDR3 is 17 amino acids long. Germline CDR1 is SGDLS and CDR2 is YYNGEE. In nucleotides, the CDR3 is TGTGCCAGCAGCGTAGTTGGTGGACTAGGACCCACCGGGGAGCTGTTTTTT. Translating it yields CASSVVGGLGPTGELFF.

V usage is TRBV28 and J usage is TRBJ2-7; D is undetermined. The germline gives CDR1 MDHEN, CDR2 SYDVKM. The CDR3 loop spans 16 amino acids. The V end lost 6 bases, the J end lost 0 bases, and 18 bases lay between the germline ends. The CDR3 protein is CASSLTLTESSYEQYF. The CDR3 DNA is TGTGCCAGCAGCCTCACCCTGACTGAAAGCTCCTACGAGCAGTACTTC.

This clone was observed a few times. This sequence joins TRBV30 and TRBJ2-7, with 9 bases fitting TRBD1. With 5 bases clipped from V and 0 bases from J, the junction kept 5 bases outside the gene matches. Germline CDR1 is GTSNPN and CDR2 is SVGIG (reference sequence). This CDR3 is 14 amino acids long. The CDR3 reads CAWQGQGVSYEQYF. In DNA form, the CDR3 reads TGTGCCTGGCAGGGACAGGGCGTCTCCTACGAGCAGTACTTC.

This chain connects TRBV10-2 to TRBJ1-3; the match to TRBD1 covers 7 bases. Germline V lookup: CDR1 WSHSY, CDR2 SAAADI. V lost 7 bases, J lost 0 bases, and 6 bases stayed unmatched. The CDR3 length is 15 residues. The CDR3 DNA is TGCGCCAGCAAAACAGGGGTATCCTCTGGAAACACCATATATTTT. Translated: CASKTGVSSGNTIYF.

In this sample, this clone turned up a few times. The J gene is TRBJ1-4, the V gene TRBV28; D call uncertain. V shed 6 bases and J shed 8 bases, with 13 bases lying between them. Germline V lookup: CDR1 MDHEN, CDR2 SYDVKM. CDR3 length: 13 amino acids. The CDR3 loop is CASSPFSREKLFF. In DNA form, the CDR3 reads TGTGCCAGCAGCCCATTCAGCAGGGAAAAACTGTTTTTT. The full variable domain, completed using reference TRBV28 and TRBJ1-4, is DVKVTQSSRYLVKRTGEKVFLECVQDMDHENMFWYRQDPGLGLRLIYFSYDVKMKEKGDIPEGYSVSREKKERFSLILESASTNQTSMYLCASSPFSREKLFFGSGTQLSVL.

The chain has TRBV7-2 and TRBJ2-7; D remains unclear. Germline lookup yields CDR1 SGHTA and CDR2 FQGNSA. This CDR3 is 12 amino acids long. V was cut by 5 bases and J by 0 bases, with 5 bases left in between. The CDR3 protein is CASSASSYEQYF. The CDR3 DNA follows: TGTGCCAGCAGCGCCAGCTCCTACGAGCAGTACTTC.

There are a few counts of this clone. The V call is TRBV7-9, the J call TRBJ2-2; 7 bases align to TRBD1. CDR3 length: 15 amino acids. With 4 bases clipped from V and 1 base from J, the junction kept 3 bases outside the gene matches. In germline, CDR1 is SEHNR, CDR2 FQNEAQ (reference sequence). The CDR3 nucleotides are TGTGCCAGCAGCTCGGACAGGCTGAACACCGGGGAGCTGTTTTTT. Translating it yields CASSSDRLNTGELFF.

The rearrangement joins TRBV28 to TRBJ1-5, with D possibly TRBD1 on 6 matching bases. Trimming cost V 7 bases and J 6 bases, with 13 bases left between them. Germline assignment: CDR1 MDHEN and CDR2 SYDVKM. The length of the CDR3 is 13 residues. In DNA form, the CDR3 reads TGTGCCAGCACTGTCATAGGGGGTCAGCCCCAGCATTTT. Translation gives CASTVIGGQPQHF.

The gene calls are TRBV18 and TRBJ2-5; 7 bases align to TRBD2. This CDR3 has 15 residues. J gave up 5 bases and V 2 bases, and 8 bases lay outside the gene matches. CDR1 KGHSH and CDR2 LQKENI come from the germline V gene. The CDR3 DNA sequence: TGTGCCAGCTCACCAGTAAGCGGGGTGGCCGAGACCCAGTACTTC. Amino acids: CASSPVSGVAETQYF.

A few counts support this clone. V usage is TRBV27 and J usage is TRBJ1-1; D unclear. The V gene lost 8 bases and the J gene lost 2 bases, with 9 bases spanning the gap. CDR1 is MNHEY, CDR2 SMNVEV, per germline (reference sequence). There are 12 residues in the CDR3. The CDR3 DNA sequence: TGTGCCAGCTGGTGGAGAAACACTGAAGCTTTCTTT. Translating gives CASWWRNTEAFF.

This clone has just a few counts. This chain links TRBV27 with TRBJ1-5; possible D gene TRBD1, 6 bases. CDR3 size: 14 residues. The V end lost 4 bases, the J end lost 3 bases, and 10 bases lay between the germline ends. CDR1 is MNHEY, CDR2 SMNVEV, per germline (reference sequence). The CDR3 DNA reads as TGTGCCAGCAGTTCCGGACAGAACAATCAGCCCCAGCATTTT. This codes for CASSSGQNNQPQHF.

The chain carries TRBV10-2 and TRBJ2-1, with a weak D call TRBD2 (7 bases). V was pared by 3 bases and J by 0 bases, with 9 bases between. Germline V gives CDR1 WSHSY, CDR2 SAAADI. The length of the CDR3 is 15 residues. CDR3 loop: CASSEGGASYNEQFF. CDR3 in DNA: TGCGCCAGCAGTGAAGGGGGGGCCTCCTACAATGAGCAGTTCTTC.

The rearrangement uses TRBV4-3 and TRBJ2-1; 7 bases align to TRBD2. From germline, CDR1 is LGHNA and CDR2 YSLEER. With 4 bases clipped from V and 8 bases from J, the junction kept 11 bases outside the gene matches. This CDR3 comprises 15 residues. The CDR3 DNA is TGCGCCAGCAGCCCTGGCTCGGGAGGTGCCTATGAGCAGTTCTTC. This gives the protein CASSPGSGGAYEQFF.

V is TRBV25-1 and J is TRBJ1-6; D perhaps matches TRBD1 (5 bases). Deletions cut 1 base from V and 7 bases from J, with 11 bases between. This CDR3 spans 15 amino acids. CDR1 is MGHDK and CDR2 is SYGVNS in the germline V gene. The DNA of the CDR3 is TGTGCCAGCAGTGAATCCGGGGGGTGGAATTCACCCCTCCACTTT. This gives the protein CASSESGGWNSPLHF.

V usage is TRBV7-3 and J usage is TRBJ2-1; perhaps TRBD1 as D (6 bases). Trimming stripped 5 bases from V and 2 bases from J, with 13 bases between. The CDR3 is made up of 15 amino acids. Germline lookup yields CDR1 SGHTA and CDR2 FQGTGA. The CDR3 DNA follows: TGTGCCAGCAGCCTGGGGGCAGGGGCCTACAATGAGCAGTTCTTC. Protein: CASSLGAGAYNEQFF. The whole variable domain, remainder taken from reference TRBV7-3 and TRBJ2-1, is GAGVSQTPSNKVTEKGKYVELRCDPISGHTALYWYRQSLGQGPEFLIYFQGTGAADDSGLPNDRFFAVRPEGSVSTLKIQRTERGDSAVYLCASSLGAGAYNEQFFGPGTRLTVL.

This clone showed up just a few times. This chain joins TRBV7-9 and TRBJ2-1, with TRBD2 matching 14 bases. J was trimmed by 0 bases and V by 4 bases; bases with no gene match: 2. The CDR3 extends over 17 amino acids. Germline V CDR1 and CDR2: SEHNR, FQNEAQ (reference sequence). The CDR3 is CASSSGTSGSSYNEQFF. CDR3 nucleotide sequence: TGTGCCAGCAGCTCGGGGACTAGCGGGAGCTCCTACAATGAGCAGTTCTTC.

V gene TRBV6-5 combines with J gene TRBJ1-5; D might be TRBD1 (5 bases). The CDR3 length is 15 residues. V gave up 0 bases and J gave up 6 bases, with 12 bases separating them. CDR1 MNHEY and CDR2 SVGAGI come from the germline V gene. The chain's CDR3 is CASSYSVREGQPQHF. In DNA, the CDR3 is TGTGCCAGCAGTTACTCGGTCAGGGAGGGTCAGCCCCAGCATTTT.